This T cell receptor beta chain stems from a study of PD-1 and CTLA-4 blockade in melanoma. TCRdb's copy holds only in-frame clones and misses some; the assay was immunoSEQ multiplex PCR. The table records more than 15,000 clones, about two thirds of them present only once. The CDR3 totals 12 residues. Germline V lookup: CDR1 GTSNPN, CDR2 SVGIG (reference sequence). Deletions cut 8 bases from V and 3 bases from J, with 11 bases between. The sequenced sample was CD8+ T cells from peripheral blood, obtained from a patient given anti-PD-1 treatment. The sequence derives from a human donor with melanoma. The chain recombines TRBV30 with TRBJ1-5; D perhaps matches TRBD1 (6 bases). The chain's CDR3 is CAVDSINQPQHF. The DNA of the CDR3 is TGTGCCGTGGACAGCATCAATCAGCCCCAGCATTTT.